Listed below are T cell receptor beta chains from one sample, sequenced in a study of blood T cell repertoires in COVID-19. The table came from immunoSEQ multiplex PCR; TCRdb's copy has only in-frame clones and leaves some out. The sample has roughly 160,000 clones, roughly four fifths seen once; the top ten hold approximately 11%. The source material was peripheral blood. These receptors all stem from a man in his 70s with active or convalescent COVID-19. Both conserved end residues are part of each CDR3. Fields, in order: J gene, D gene, V gene, clone size, CDR3 DNA, CDR3 protein. D genes are given only for firm matches. Clone size, where shown, is once, few, many, or a class for clones that have expanded.

J: TRBJ1-1; D: NA; V: TRBV11-2; size: few; DNA: TGTGCCAGCAGCCCCGTTGGACAACCGAACACTGAAGCTTTCTTT; CDR3: CASSPVGQPNTEAFF
J: TRBJ2-1; D: NA; V: TRBV18; size: once; DNA: TGTGCCAGCTCACCAGGGGAGGCCTACAATGAGCAGTTCTTC; CDR3: CASSPGEAYNEQFF
J: TRBJ2-2; D: NA; V: TRBV7-7; size: NA; DNA: TGTGCTAGCAGCGTAACCCCACAGGGCACCGGGGAGCTGTTTTTT; CDR3: CASSVTPQGTGELFF
J: TRBJ2-5; D: NA; V: TRBV6-5; size: NA; DNA: TGTGCCAGCGGTCTGGGGTCCGGGGTCCAAGAGACCCAGTACTTC; CDR3: CASGLGSGVQETQYF
J: TRBJ2-1; D: TRBD2; V: TRBV15; size: NA; DNA: TGTGCCACCAGCCCCTTTAGCGGGAGCTCCTACAATGAGCAGTTCTTC; CDR3: CATSPFSGSSYNEQFF
J: TRBJ1-1; D: TRBD1; V: TRBV18; size: NA; DNA: TGTGCCAGCTCACCACCGCCAGGGGGAAGGACTGAAGCTTTCTTT; CDR3: CASSPPPGGRTEAFF
J: TRBJ1-1; D: TRBD1; V: TRBV5-1; size: NA; DNA: TGCGCCAGCAGCACCTCAACAGGGGGTTGGGGCACTGAAGCTTTCTTT; CDR3: CASSTSTGGWGTEAFF
J: TRBJ2-5; D: TRBD2; V: TRBV5-1; size: NA; DNA: TGCGCCAGCAGCCCCGAACTAGCGGGAGGGCAAGAGACCCAGTACTTC; CDR3: CASSPELAGGQETQYF
J: TRBJ2-7; D: TRBD1; V: TRBV7-6; size: NA; DNA: TGTGCCAGCAGCAGTCGGACAGGGGGCCGCGAGCAGTACTTC; CDR3: CASSSRTGGREQYF
J: TRBJ2-5; D: NA; V: TRBV27; size: NA; DNA: TGTGCCAGCAGTCCCACAGGGCTGACCCAGTACTTC; CDR3: CASSPTGLTQYF
J: TRBJ2-1; D: TRBD2; V: TRBV4-1; size: NA; DNA: TGCGCCAGCAGCCTAGCGGGAGGGAGCTCCTACAATGAGCAGTTCTTC; CDR3: CASSLAGGSSYNEQFF
J: TRBJ2-1; D: TRBD1; V: TRBV4-1; size: NA; DNA: TGCGCCAGTCGACAGGGGGGTAGCGGAAGCTCCTACAATGAGCAGTTCTTC; CDR3: CASRQGGSGSSYNEQFF
J: TRBJ2-5; D: NA; V: TRBV7-3; size: NA; DNA: TGTGCCAGCAGCTTAAGCGGACAAGAGACCCAGTACTTC; CDR3: CASSLSGQETQYF
J: TRBJ2-7; D: NA; V: TRBV27; size: NA; DNA: TGTGCCAGCAGTCCCCTTCTAACAGGGAGTTACGAGCAGTACTTC; CDR3: CASSPLLTGSYEQYF
J: TRBJ1-1; D: NA; V: TRBV3-1/TRBV3-2; size: NA; DNA: TGTGCCAGCAGCCTGACAGTCCCTCAACCCGAAGCTTTCTTT; CDR3: CASSLTVPQPEAFF
J: TRBJ2-7; D: NA; V: TRBV28; size: NA; DNA: TGTGCCAGCAGTTTTTACAGGGACCCCTACGAGCAGTACTTC; CDR3: CASSFYRDPYEQYF
J: TRBJ1-3; D: NA; V: TRBV7-2; size: few; DNA: TGTGCCAGCAGCTTTTCGCAGGGTACTGGAAACACCATATATTTT; CDR3: CASSFSQGTGNTIYF
J: TRBJ2-7; D: TRBD1; V: TRBV7-9; size: few; DNA: TGTGCCAGCAGCTTATCCACCGGGACAGGGATCTACGAGCAGTACTTC; CDR3: CASSLSTGTGIYEQYF
J: TRBJ1-1; D: NA; V: TRBV3-1/TRBV3-2; size: NA; DNA: TGTGCCAGCAGCCCCCAAGGAGGAGGGTCGAATGGTGAAGCTTTCTTT; CDR3: CASSPQGGGSNGEAFF
J: TRBJ2-2; D: TRBD1; V: TRBV5-4; size: NA; DNA: TGTGCCAGCAGCTTGGTTGGGACAGCTTCCGGGGAGCTGTTTTTT; CDR3: CASSLVGTASGELFF
J: TRBJ2-7; D: TRBD1; V: TRBV7-9; size: NA; DNA: TGTGCCAGCAGCTTGGGACAGGGGGTCGGCGAGCAGTACTTC; CDR3: CASSLGQGVGEQYF
J: TRBJ2-7; D: NA; V: TRBV19; size: NA; DNA: TGTGCCAGTAGCTGGGACATAGCCTACGAGCAGTACTTC; CDR3: CASSWDIAYEQYF
J: TRBJ1-2; D: NA; V: TRBV5-1; size: NA; DNA: TGCGCCAGCACACACAGGGAGGGGCTTGGCTACACCTTC; CDR3: CASTHREGLGYTF
J: TRBJ2-3; D: TRBD2; V: TRBV3-1/TRBV3-2; size: NA; DNA: TGTGCCAGCAGGGCTAGCGGGAGAGGTACAGATACGCAGTATTTT; CDR3: CASRASGRGTDTQYF
J: TRBJ1-2; D: TRBD1; V: TRBV6-2/TRBV6-3; size: NA; DNA: TGTGCCAGCAGTCACCGGACAGGGCGGGTCTATGGCTACACCTTC; CDR3: CASSHRTGRVYGYTF
J: TRBJ2-1; D: TRBD1; V: TRBV5-1; size: NA; DNA: TGCGCCAGCAGCTTACTGGACAGGATACTTAATGAGCAGTTCTTC; CDR3: CASSLLDRILNEQFF
J: TRBJ1-5; D: NA; V: TRBV6-2/TRBV6-3; size: NA; DNA: TGTGCCAGCAGTTACGGCAGGGCGGACAATCAGCCCCAGCATTTT; CDR3: CASSYGRADNQPQHF
J: TRBJ2-7; D: TRBD1; V: TRBV4-3; size: NA; DNA: TGCGCCAGCAGCCAATCACTGGCGGGACAGGGGGCTTGGGAGCAGTACTTC; CDR3: CASSQSLAGQGAWEQYF
J: TRBJ2-7; D: TRBD2; V: TRBV2; size: NA; DNA: TGTGCCAGCAGAGCATCAGCGGGAGGGCCGCAAGAGCAGTACTTC; CDR3: CASRASAGGPQEQYF
J: TRBJ2-5; D: NA; V: TRBV30; size: NA; DNA: TGTGCCTGGAGTGTACAAGGAGGGGGCAGGGAGACCCAGTACTTC; CDR3: CAWSVQGGGRETQYF
J: TRBJ2-1; D: NA; V: TRBV29-1; size: once; DNA: TGCAGCCTGGGAACGGGAGACCTCTACAATGAGCAGTTCTTC; CDR3: CSLGTGDLYNEQFF
J: TRBJ1-4; D: TRBD1; V: TRBV3-1/TRBV3-2; size: NA; DNA: TGTGCCAGCAGCCAACGACAGGGTCTGGGCGAGAAACTGTTTTTT; CDR3: CASSQRQGLGEKLFF
J: TRBJ2-7; D: TRBD1; V: TRBV29-1; size: NA; DNA: TGCAGCGTTGCGGGACAGGGGTTCCACGAGCAGTACTTC; CDR3: CSVAGQGFHEQYF
J: TRBJ2-1; D: NA; V: TRBV11-2; size: NA; DNA: TGTGCCAGCAGCTCCCCAGCAGGGATCTACAATGAGCAGTTCTTC; CDR3: CASSSPAGIYNEQFF
J: TRBJ1-5; D: TRBD1; V: TRBV27; size: NA; DNA: TGTGCCAGCAGTTTAAGACTCCCAGGGGGCAGGGGTCAGCCCCAGCATTTT; CDR3: CASSLRLPGGRGQPQHF
J: TRBJ2-2; D: TRBD1; V: TRBV24-1; size: NA; DNA: TGTGCCACCAGTGTTGGGGACAGGGTCCCAATCGGGGAGCTGTTTTTT; CDR3: CATSVGDRVPIGELFF
J: TRBJ1-2; D: TRBD1; V: TRBV24-1; size: NA; DNA: TGTGCCACCAGTGAGACAGGGAGTGACTATGGCTACACCTTC; CDR3: CATSETGSDYGYTF
J: TRBJ1-2; D: TRBD1; V: TRBV5-1; size: NA; DNA: TGCGCCAGCAGCCCCGGGACAGGCTCATCTTCCTATGGCTACACCTTC; CDR3: CASSPGTGSSSYGYTF
J: TRBJ1-1; D: NA; V: TRBV6-5; size: once; DNA: TGTGCCAGCAGTTCGGACAGACTGAACACTGAAGCTTTCTTT; CDR3: CASSSDRLNTEAFF
J: TRBJ1-2; D: TRBD1; V: TRBV2; size: NA; DNA: TGTGCCAGCAGTGAGCGGACAGGGATAGGGTATGGCTACACCTTC; CDR3: CASSERTGIGYGYTF
J: TRBJ1-2; D: NA; V: TRBV7-9; size: NA; DNA: TGTGCCAGCAGCTCACACCCACTCTTGACAGGCCCCCATTTGAGTGGCTACACCTTC; CDR3: CASSSHPLLTGPHLSGYTF
J: TRBJ1-1; D: NA; V: TRBV6-5; size: NA; DNA: TGTGCCAGCAGTCCCAGGGACGGGGGTTGGACTGAAGCTTTCTTT; CDR3: CASSPRDGGWTEAFF
J: TRBJ2-2; D: TRBD2; V: TRBV28; size: NA; DNA: TGTGCCAGCAGTTTGCGCCTAGCGGTGGGCACCGGGGAGCTGTTTTTT; CDR3: CASSLRLAVGTGELFF
J: TRBJ2-1; D: TRBD2; V: TRBV7-2; size: NA; DNA: TGTGCCAGCAGCGCCGGACTAGACGCCTACAATGAGCAGTTCTTC; CDR3: CASSAGLDAYNEQFF
J: TRBJ2-7; D: NA; V: TRBV24-1; size: NA; DNA: TGTGCCACCAGTGACCCCACATCGCCCCTCCCTTACGAGCAGTACTTC; CDR3: CATSDPTSPLPYEQYF
J: TRBJ1-6; D: TRBD1; V: TRBV6-5; size: NA; DNA: TGTGCCAGCAGTCGGGGGGGACAGGGGCCTTCACCCCTCCACTTT; CDR3: CASSRGGQGPSPLHF
J: TRBJ2-7; D: NA; V: TRBV25-1; size: NA; DNA: TGTGCCAGCAGTTCCAGGTTCTCCTACGAGCAGTACTTC; CDR3: CASSSRFSYEQYF
J: TRBJ1-5; D: TRBD1; V: TRBV6-6; size: once; DNA: TGTGCCAGCAGTTCCGTACAGGGGTCCTGGACCCAGCATTTT; CDR3: CASSSVQGSWTQHF
J: TRBJ2-1; D: TRBD2; V: TRBV5-1; size: NA; DNA: TGCGCCAGCAGCTCGCTACCCGGGACTACCTACAATGAGCAGTTCTTC; CDR3: CASSSLPGTTYNEQFF
J: TRBJ2-3; D: NA; V: TRBV15; size: once; DNA: TGTGCCACCAGCAGAGCACTAGCTGCGAATACGCAGTATTTT; CDR3: CATSRALAANTQYF